One and the same sample provided the 9 T cell receptor beta chains below, sequenced in a study of cytomegalovirus exposure and HLA in healthy donors. The PCR ran on 60 Vbeta and 13 Jbeta primers. Assay used: immunoSEQ multiplex PCR; TCRdb lists only in-frame clones, some missing. The sample gives some 110,000 clones, less than 70% of which show up once; roughly 2.4% is in the top ten. Sequences were obtained from PBMCs. The receptors were gathered from a woman aged 30 to 39 in good health and CMV-seronegative.

This chain links TRBV15 with TRBJ2-3; the match to TRBD2 covers 9 bases. The V gene's germline CDR1 is LNHNV and CDR2 YYDKDF (reference sequence). This CDR3 is built from 14 residues. The V segment lost 5 bases and the J segment 2 bases; nucleotides outside the gene matches: 2. In DNA form, the CDR3 reads TGTGCCACCAGCGTAGCGGGAGCCACAGATACGCAGTATTTT. This codes for CATSVAGATDTQYF. The variable domain in full, with the rest retrieved from reference TRBV15 and TRBJ2-3, is DAMVIQNPRYQVTQFGKPVTLSCSQTLNHNVMYWYQQKSSQAPKLLFHYYDKDFNNEADTPDNFQSRRPNTSFCFLDIRSPGLGDTAMYLCATSVAGATDTQYFGPGTRLTVL.

The gene calls are TRBV11-3 and TRBJ2-3; no reliable D call. This CDR3 has 12 residues. Trimming left V 1 base short and J 5 bases short, with 4 bases between. Looked up from germline, CDR1 is SGHNT and CDR2 is YENEEA. The CDR3, as DNA: TGTGCCAGCAGCTTAGGTAGAGATACGCAGTATTTT. This sequence encodes CASSLGRDTQYF. Using reference TRBV11-3 and TRBJ2-3 for the parts outside the CDR3, the full variable domain is EAGVVQSPRYKIIEKKQPVAFWCNPISGHNTLYWYLQNLGQGPELLIRYENEEAVDDSQLPKDRFSAERLKGVDSTLKIQPAELGDSAVYLCASSLGRDTQYFGPGTRLTVL.

The chain joins TRBV6-1 to TRBJ1-2; D is unclear. The germline gives CDR1 MNHNS, CDR2 SASEGT. This CDR3 comprises 12 residues. Trimming took off 4 bases at V and 4 bases at J, with 7 bases between the two ends. CDR3 DNA sequence: TGTGCCAGCAGTGTTTCCGGCTATGGCTACACCTTC. Translation gives CASSVSGYGYTF.

The J gene is TRBJ1-2, the V gene TRBV28; TRBD1 matches at 7 bases. CDR3 length: 16 amino acids. Losses at the gene ends were 3 bases for V and 4 bases for J; bases not matched to a gene: 11. The V gene's germline CDR1 is MDHEN and CDR2 SYDVKM. CDR3 region: CASSLGGQEVGYGYTF. The CDR3 bases are TGTGCCAGCAGTTTGGGAGGACAGGAGGTGGGCTATGGCTACACCTTC.

The J gene is TRBJ2-1, the V gene TRBV11-1; 12 nucleotides align to TRBD2. Trimming at V came to 4 bases and at J to 8 bases, leaving 12 bases not matched to a gene. CDR1 is SGHAT, CDR2 FQDESV, per germline (reference sequence). The CDR3 sequence is 17 residues long. CDR3 nucleotides: TGTGCCAGCAGCTCAAAGACTAGCGGGAGCCAACGGGATGAGCAGTTCTTC. Translation: CASSSKTSGSQRDEQFF.

The V call is TRBV7-2, the J call TRBJ1-2, with 7 bases matching TRBD1. The CDR3 has 14 amino acids. Losses at the gene ends were 6 bases for V and 4 bases for J; bases not matched to a gene: 8. Germline lookup yields CDR1 SGHTA and CDR2 FQGNSA. CDR3 residues: CASSRTGVGYGYTF. CDR3 DNA sequence: TGTGCCAGCAGTCGCACAGGGGTGGGCTATGGCTACACCTTC.

CDR3 coding DNA: TGTGCCAGCAGCAATCAGGTTTTGAACACTGAAGCTTTCTTT. This gives the protein CASSNQVLNTEAFF. This sequence joins TRBV9 and TRBJ1-1; D is uncertain. V lost 4 bases, J lost 0 bases, and 10 bases lay in between. The CDR3 consists of 14 residues. Germline loops: CDR1 SGDLS, CDR2 YYNGEE. The full variable domain, its missing parts supplied by reference TRBV9 and TRBJ1-1, is DSGVTQTPKHLITATGQRVTLRCSPRSGDLSVYWYQQSLDQGLQFLIQYYNGEERAKGNILERFSAQQFPDLHSELNLSSLELGDSALYFCASSNQVLNTEAFFGQGTRLTVV.

This clone was seen a single time. The rearrangement links TRBV11-1 to TRBJ2-5; D perhaps matches TRBD2 (6 bases). Trimming took off 1 base at V and 2 bases at J, with 11 bases between the two ends. The CDR3 sequence is 15 residues long. Germline values: CDR1 SGHAT, CDR2 FQDESV (reference sequence). CDR3 DNA: TGTGCCAGCAGCTTAGTCGCGGGAACGCAAGAGACCCAGTACTTC. Translation: CASSLVAGTQETQYF. Filled out from reference TRBV11-1 and TRBJ2-5, the complete variable domain reads EAEVAQSPRYKITEKSQAVAFWCDPISGHATLYWYRQILGQGPELLVQFQDESVVDDSQLPKDRFSAERLKGVDSTLKIQPAELGDSAMYLCASSLVAGTQETQYFGPGTRLLVL.

The chain recombines TRBV4-1 with TRBJ1-5; 10 positions match TRBD1. Per the germline V gene, CDR1 is MGHRA and CDR2 is YSYEKL. The CDR3 has 17 amino acids. The junction had 6 bases not matched to a gene; V was cut back by 0 bases and J by 4 bases. The CDR3 spells CASSQDSWDRGNQPQHF. The CDR3 DNA follows: TGCGCCAGCAGCCAAGATAGCTGGGACAGGGGAAATCAGCCCCAGCATTTT.